This is a list of T cell receptor beta chains from one sample in a study of cytomegalovirus exposure and HLA in healthy donors. The repertoire was sequenced with immunoSEQ multiplex PCR; TCRdb's copy has only in-frame clones and lacks some. The table includes roughly 150,000 clones, around 77% detected once. Sequenced material: PBMCs. The source is a man aged 30 to 39 in good health. The CDR3 runs from the conserved cysteine through the conserved F or W. D genes are given only for firm matches. Only some rows state a clone size, as once, few, many or a class for expanded clones.

>TRBJ1-2|TRBD1|TRBV19|.
CASSMGQGTMANTF
TGTGCCAGTAGTATGGGACAGGGGACTATGGCTAACACCTTC
>TRBJ2-7|.|TRBV6-6|.
CASSYSSAGPYEQYF
TGTGCCAGCAGTTACTCGAGTGCGGGCCCCTACGAGCAGTACTTC
>TRBJ2-1|.|TRBV13|few
CASSEAPYNEQFF
TGTGCCAGCAGCGAGGCCCCCTACAATGAGCAGTTCTTC
>TRBJ1-4|.|TRBV5-6|.
CASSLRTANEKLFF
TGTGCCAGCAGCTTGAGGACAGCTAATGAAAAACTGTTTTTT
>TRBJ1-6|TRBD1|TRBV30|.
CAWSGTGFNSPLHF
TGTGCCTGGTCCGGGACAGGGTTTAATTCACCCCTCCACTTT
>TRBJ2-1|TRBD2|TRBV11-3|.
CASSPLRLAVGDEQFF
TGTGCCAGCAGCCCCCTAAGACTAGCTGTTGGGGATGAGCAGTTCTTC
>TRBJ2-2|.|TRBV28|.
CASSLFRNTGELFF
TGTGCCAGCAGTTTATTCCGGAACACCGGGGAGCTGTTTTTT
>TRBJ2-7|.|TRBV28|.
CASGGAGTYEQYF
TGTGCCAGCGGGGGGGCGGGGACCTACGAGCAGTACTTC
>TRBJ2-4|.|TRBV18|.
CASSPGADLPQIQYF
TGTGCCAGCTCACCGGGGGCAGACCTCCCCCAAATTCAGTACTTC
>TRBJ2-7|.|TRBV10-3|once
CAISQALNYEQYF
TGTGCCATCAGTCAGGCTTTAAACTACGAGCAGTACTTC
>TRBJ2-1|.|TRBV6-4|.
CASSEEAPGNEQFF
TGTGCCAGCAGTGAGGAGGCCCCTGGCAATGAGCAGTTCTTC
>TRBJ1-3|.|TRBV7-8|.
CASSYRGVPPGNTIYF
TGTGCCAGCAGCTACCGAGGCGTTCCCCCTGGAAACACCATATATTTT
>TRBJ2-7|TRBD2|TRBV14|few
CASSQDWGTSNYEQYF
TGTGCCAGCAGCCAAGATTGGGGGACTAGCAACTACGAGCAGTACTTC
>TRBJ2-3|.|TRBV5-1|.
CASRRRTDTQYF
TGCGCCAGTCGGAGGAGGACAGATACGCAGTATTTT
>TRBJ2-1|TRBD2|TRBV2|.
CASITGLAAYNEQFF
TGTGCCAGCATTACCGGACTAGCGGCTTACAATGAGCAGTTCTTC
>TRBJ2-1|.|TRBV5-8|few
CASRIPRQGGSNEQFF
TGTGCCAGTCGGATACCGAGGCAGGGTGGGTCCAATGAGCAGTTCTTC
>TRBJ1-5|.|TRBV7-6|once
CASSGSELGQPQHF
TGTGCCAGCAGCGGGAGCGAGTTGGGTCAGCCCCAGCATTTT
>TRBJ1-5|TRBD1|TRBV6-5|few
CASSYDRGNQPQHF
TGTGCCAGCAGTTATGACAGGGGCAATCAGCCCCAGCATTTT
>TRBJ2-1|TRBD2|TRBV5-1|.
CASSLGPSGRNEQFF
TGCGCCAGCAGCTTGGGTCCTAGCGGGAGAAATGAGCAGTTCTTC
>TRBJ1-4|.|TRBV18|.
CASSPRGRVEEKLFF
TGTGCCAGCTCACCACGCGGGCGGGTGGAGGAAAAACTGTTTTTT
>TRBJ1-5|.|TRBV15|.
CATSRRGLPQHF
TGTGCCACCAGCAGAAGGGGTTTGCCCCAGCATTTT
>TRBJ2-1|.|TRBV28|.
CASSFSGYNEQFF
TGTGCCAGCAGTTTCAGCGGATACAATGAGCAGTTCTTC
>TRBJ2-5|.|TRBV10-3|.
CAIRTTGSETQYF
TGTGCCATCAGAACTACAGGGTCGGAGACCCAGTACTTC
>TRBJ1-3|TRBD1|TRBV7-9|.
CSSSLDGTGSGNTIYF
TGTTCCAGCAGCTTAGACGGGACAGGGTCTGGAAACACCATATATTTT
>TRBJ2-7|.|TRBV7-6|.
CASSLVSGPRSEQYF
TGTGCCAGCAGCTTAGTCTCCGGTCCAAGGAGCGAGCAGTACTTC
>TRBJ2-5|TRBD2|TRBV7-2|.
CASSPGGALRRETQYF
TGTGCCAGCAGCCCCGGGGGGGCTCTGCGGCGGGAGACCCAGTACTTC
>TRBJ2-7|TRBD1|TRBV28|.
CASSSLRQGARTEQYF
TGTGCCAGCAGTTCCCTTCGACAGGGGGCGCGAACCGAGCAGTACTTC
>TRBJ1-2|.|TRBV7-9|once
CSTRHPSFSYGYTF
TGTTCCACCCGACACCCTTCCTTCTCCTATGGCTACACCTTC
>TRBJ2-7|TRBD1|TRBV30|.
CACPGQGPFEQYF
TGTGCCTGTCCGGGACAGGGTCCCTTCGAGCAGTACTTC
>TRBJ1-2|.|TRBV7-9|.
CASSQSNNYGYTF
TGTGCCAGCAGTCAAAGCAACAACTATGGCTACACCTTC
>TRBJ2-5|TRBD1|TRBV7-9|.
CASRPRGSGETQYF
TGTGCCAGCAGACCCAGGGGGAGTGGAGAGACCCAGTACTTC
>TRBJ2-2|TRBD1|TRBV7-3|.
CASSLDRANTGELFF
TGTGCCAGCAGCTTGGACAGGGCGAACACCGGGGAGCTGTTTTTT
>TRBJ2-2|TRBD1|TRBV2|.
CASSDFGGTGAGELFF
TGTGCCAGCAGTGATTTTGGAGGGACAGGGGCCGGGGAGCTGTTTTTT
>TRBJ2-5|TRBD2|TRBV9|.
CASSAAGEETQYF
TGTGCCAGCAGCGCCGCGGGGGAAGAGACCCAGTACTTC
>TRBJ2-1|.|TRBV25-1|.
CASRRGGNEQFF
TGTGCCAGCAGGAGGGGGGGCAATGAGCAGTTCTTC
>TRBJ2-5|TRBD2|TRBV12-5|.
CASGLMGSGGQETQYF
TGTGCTAGTGGTTTGATGGGGTCCGGGGGGCAAGAGACCCAGTACTTC
>TRBJ2-4|TRBD2|TRBV4-1|few
CASSQMGLAGPTLAKNIQYF
TGCGCCAGCAGCCAAATGGGACTAGCGGGACCGACCCTAGCCAAAAACATTCAGTACTTC
>TRBJ1-6|.|TRBV4-2|.
CASSQGRSGNSPLHF
TGTGCCAGCAGCCAAGGTAGATCCGGTAATTCACCCCTCCACTTT
>TRBJ2-7|TRBD1|TRBV7-6|.
CASSLEATGGPYEQYF
TGTGCCAGCAGCTTAGAAGCGACAGGGGGCCCCTACGAGCAGTACTTC
>TRBJ2-7|TRBD2|TRBV6-5|.
CASRLTSGSSYEQYF
TGTGCCAGCAGGCTGACTAGCGGGAGCTCCTACGAGCAGTACTTC
>TRBJ1-1|.|TRBV27|.
CASSLFQGNTEAFF
TGTGCCAGCAGTTTATTCCAGGGGAACACTGAAGCTTTCTTT
>TRBJ2-7|.|TRBV27|.
CASYSSSYEQYF
TGTGCCAGCTACAGTAGCTCCTACGAGCAGTACTTC
>TRBJ2-7|TRBD2|TRBV11-2|.
CASSPWTSGSEEQYF
TGTGCCAGCAGCCCTTGGACTAGCGGGAGTGAGGAGCAGTACTTC
>TRBJ2-2|TRBD1|TRBV5-6|.
CASSPTRNTGGSGELFF
TGTGCCAGCAGTCCCACCCGGAACACAGGGGGTTCCGGGGAGCTGTTTTTT
>TRBJ2-7|TRBD1|TRBV11-3|.
CASSETGGFSHEQYF
TGTGCCAGCAGCGAGACAGGGGGCTTTTCCCACGAGCAGTACTTC
>TRBJ1-1|.|TRBV11-3|few
CASSLDRIRDTEAFF
TGTGCCAGCAGCTTAGATCGCATCCGGGACACTGAAGCTTTCTTT
>TRBJ2-7|.|TRBV30|.
CACPPSEGSPYEQYF
TGTGCCTGCCCCCCATCGGAGGGGTCCCCCTACGAGCAGTACTTC
>TRBJ2-7|.|TRBV11-3|.
CASSPETSPYEQYF
TGTGCCAGCAGCCCAGAGACTTCCCCCTACGAGCAGTACTTC
>TRBJ2-7|TRBD2|TRBV14|.
CASSHRTSGRYEQYF
TGTGCCAGCAGCCATAGAACTAGCGGGAGGTACGAGCAGTACTTC
>TRBJ2-7|TRBD2|TRBV27|few
CASSVIAGADEQYF
TGTGCCAGCAGTGTCATAGCGGGAGCCGACGAGCAGTACTTC
>TRBJ2-5|TRBD1|TRBV5-4|.
CASSFGGTGGETQYF
TGTGCCAGCAGCTTCGGGGGCACAGGGGGGGAGACCCAGTACTTC
>TRBJ2-7|TRBD2|TRBV2|.
CASSEGVAGQSYEQYF
TGTGCCAGCAGTGAGGGGGTAGCGGGACAATCCTACGAGCAGTACTTC
>TRBJ2-7|TRBD2|TRBV5-8|.
CASSSFAGGPYEQYF
TGTGCCAGCAGCTCCTTCGCGGGAGGGCCCTACGAGCAGTACTTC
>TRBJ1-5|.|TRBV10-3|once
CAISEIGDSSQPQHF
TGTGCCATCAGTGAGATCGGGGATTCGAGTCAGCCCCAGCATTTT
>TRBJ2-5|TRBD2|TRBV27|.
CASSGPGLAGGPAETQYF
TGTGCCAGCAGTGGCCCGGGACTAGCGGGAGGGCCTGCAGAGACCCAGTACTTC